The 32 T cell receptor beta chains given below trace back to one sample, sequenced in a study of blood T cell repertoires in COVID-19. The repertoire was sequenced with immunoSEQ multiplex PCR; TCRdb's copy has only in-frame clones and lacks some. The sample has around 210,000 clones, roughly 84% seen once; the top ten hold roughly a sixth. The material sequenced was peripheral blood. These receptors originate from a man over 45 with COVID-19, enrolled during active disease.

This clone was picked up a small number of times. CDR3 DNA: TGCGCCAGCAGCCAAGATCCAGGGTTTAACAATTCACCCCTCCACTTT. This codes for CASSQDPGFNNSPLHF. The V call is TRBV4-1, the J call TRBJ1-6; D may be TRBD1 (5 bases). Germline V gene lookup returns CDR1 MGHRA and CDR2 YSYEKL. V was cut by 0 bases and J by 7 bases, with 13 bases left in between. The CDR3 sequence is 16 residues long.

This clone turned up a few times. The V call is TRBV5-6, the J call TRBJ2-7; TRBD2 might be the D (5 bases). Germline assignment: CDR1 SGHDT and CDR2 YYEEEE. V shed 2 bases and J shed 4 bases, with 10 bases lying between them. The CDR3 has 13 residues. The CDR3, as DNA: TGTGCCAGCAGCTTCGGGGTTAGTTACGAGCAGTACTTC. Its translation is CASSFGVSYEQYF. Drawing the rest from reference TRBV5-6 and TRBJ2-7, the complete variable domain is DAGVTQSPTHLIKTRGQQVTLRCSPKSGHDTVSWYQQALGQGPQFIFQYYEEEERQRGNFPDRFSGHQFPNYSSELNVNALLLGDSALYLCASSFGVSYEQYFGPGTRLTVT.

This chain connects TRBV7-2 to TRBJ2-7; the D is unclear. V dropped 4 bases and J dropped 0 bases, with 19 bases sitting between them. The CDR3 loop spans 17 amino acids. Germline values: CDR1 SGHTA, CDR2 FQGNSA. The CDR3 region is CASSSTLSPRSSYEQYF. CDR3 bases: TGTGCCAGCAGCTCAACTCTTAGCCCACGAAGCTCCTACGAGCAGTACTTC.

The rearrangement joins TRBV12-5 to TRBJ1-2, with TRBD1 matching over 7 bases. V trimming: 3 bases; J trimming: 6 bases; junction bases outside the gene matches: 4. CDR3 length: 13 amino acids. Per germline, CDR1 LGHNT and CDR2 FRNRAP. The CDR3 is CASGLQGFDGYTF. The CDR3 DNA sequence: TGTGCTAGTGGTTTACAGGGGTTCGATGGCTACACCTTC.

The chain joins TRBV18 to TRBJ1-3, with 10 bases identical to TRBD1. This CDR3 is built from 16 residues. Germline V gene data show CDR1 as KGHSH and CDR2 as LQKENI. V shed 3 bases and J 1 base; nucleotides not matched to a gene: 3. The CDR3: CASSPLGQGSGNTIYF. The CDR3 bases are TGTGCCAGCTCACCCCTGGGACAGGGGTCTGGAAACACCATATATTTT.

The genes are TRBV15 and TRBJ2-5; possible D gene TRBD1, 5 bases. The V gene lost 1 base and the J gene lost 2 bases, with 11 bases spanning the gap. The CDR3 length is 15 residues. In germline, CDR1 is LNHNV, CDR2 YYDKDF (reference sequence). Written as DNA, the CDR3 is TGTGCCACCAGCAGAGGGAATAGACAGCAAGAGACCCAGTACTTC. Amino acids: CATSRGNRQQETQYF.

The chain recombines TRBV9 with TRBJ2-2, with 8 bases fitting TRBD1. The CDR3 contains 15 residues. J was trimmed by 4 bases and V by 6 bases; bases with no gene match: 8. From germline, CDR1 is SGDLS and CDR2 YYNGEE. CDR3 sequence (DNA): TGTGCCAGCAACCACCGGACAGGGACCACCGGGGAGCTGTTTTTT. It encodes CASNHRTGTTGELFF.

The CDR3 region has the DNA TGTGCCAGCAGCTCGGGACTTCGGGCAGATACGCAGTATTTT. Its translation is CASSSGLRADTQYF. This sequence joins TRBV5-4 and TRBJ2-3, with D possibly matching TRBD2 (6 bases). V lost 3 bases, J lost 4 bases, and 12 bases lay in between. This CDR3 has 14 amino acids. In germline, CDR1 is SGHNT, CDR2 YYREEE (reference sequence).

V usage is TRBV24-1 and J usage is TRBJ1-5; D is possibly TRBD1 (6 bases). Trimming cost V 7 bases and J 0 bases, with 9 bases left between them. In germline, CDR1 is KGHDR, CDR2 SFDVKD. CDR3 length equals 14 residues. The CDR3 loop is CATSAGVSNQPQHF. CDR3 DNA sequence: TGTGCCACCAGCGCAGGGGTTAGCAATCAGCCCCAGCATTTT.

The chain has TRBV6-5 and TRBJ2-7, with 8 bases fitting TRBD1. The germline V gene encodes CDR1 MNHEY and CDR2 SVGAGI. Losses at the gene ends were 6 bases for V and 3 bases for J; bases not matched to a gene: 10. The CDR3 is 15 residues long. As DNA, the CDR3 is TGTGCCAGCAGGACAACCGGGACAGGCCTCTACGAGCAGTACTTC. Translating it yields CASRTTGTGLYEQYF.

J is TRBJ1-3 and V is TRBV19, with 7 bases that match TRBD1. Germline loops: CDR1 LNHDA, CDR2 SQIVND (reference sequence). The CDR3 length is 17 residues. Trimming at V came to 6 bases and at J to 0 bases, leaving 11 bases not matched to a gene. The CDR3 spells CASSRQGRQGSGNTIYF. CDR3 bases: TGTGCCAGTAGCCGTCAAGGGAGACAGGGCTCTGGAAACACCATATATTTT.

V is TRBV13 and J is TRBJ1-2, with D maybe TRBD1 (6 bases). Trimming stripped 5 bases from V and 0 bases from J, with 10 bases between. This CDR3 has 14 amino acids. In germline, CDR1 is PRHDT, CDR2 FYEKMQ (reference sequence). DNA for the CDR3: TGTGCCAGCAGCCGACAGGAGTCTAACTATGGCTACACCTTC. It translates to CASSRQESNYGYTF.

The chain is built from TRBV5-1 and TRBJ2-7, with 8 bases aligning to TRBD1. The CDR3 is made up of 13 amino acids. V was clipped by 2 bases and J by 5 bases; unmatched bases: 3. Per the germline V gene, CDR1 is SGHRS and CDR2 is YFSETQ. Here the CDR3 reads CASSLGQGNEQYF. The DNA of the CDR3 is TGCGCCAGCAGCTTAGGACAGGGAAACGAGCAGTACTTC.

This sequence joins TRBV13 and TRBJ2-3, with 16 bases that match TRBD2. The CDR3 length is 17 residues. V lost 5 bases to trimming and J lost 6 bases; unmatched junction nucleotides: 8. CDR1 and CDR2 from the germline V gene are PRHDT and FYEKMQ (reference sequence). CDR3: CASSQAGTSGGADTQYF. CDR3 coding DNA: TGTGCCAGCAGCCAAGCCGGGACTAGCGGGGGGGCGGATACGCAGTATTTT.

This rearrangement joins TRBV19 to TRBJ2-7; D is perhaps TRBD1 (8 bases). This CDR3 has 15 residues. Germline CDR1 is LNHDA and CDR2 is SQIVND (reference sequence). V was pared by 4 bases and J by 2 bases, with 15 bases between. This CDR3 reads CASSRNTGGAYEQYF. The DNA of the CDR3 is TGTGCCAGTAGTAGAAACACAGGGGGGGCCTACGAGCAGTACTTC. Full variable domain (remainder filled in from reference TRBV19 and TRBJ2-7): DGGITQSPKYLFRKEGQNVTLSCEQNLNHDAMYWYRQDPGQGLRLIYYSQIVNDFQKGDIAEGYSVSREKKESFPLTVTSAQKNPTAFYLCASSRNTGGAYEQYFGPGTRLTVT.

The chain carries TRBV10-3 and TRBJ2-3, with TRBD2 matching 9 bases. The CDR3 is made up of 17 amino acids. V was pared by 2 bases and J by 3 bases, with 9 bases of the junction left unmatched. From germline, CDR1 is ENHRY and CDR2 SYGVKD. The CDR3 spells CAISEGLRGGGTDTQYF. The CDR3 bases are TGTGCCATCAGTGAGGGGTTGCGGGGGGGCGGGACAGATACGCAGTATTTT.

The chain employs TRBV30 and TRBJ2-7; D might be TRBD2 (6 bases). The CDR3 has 13 residues. Trimming shortened V by 1 base and J by 1 base, and 8 bases separated the two germline ends. The germline V gene encodes CDR1 GTSNPN and CDR2 SVGIG (reference sequence). Here the CDR3 DNA reads TGTGCCTGGAGTGCCCTAGCGTCCTACGAGCAGTACTTC. Amino acids: CAWSALASYEQYF.

The rearrangement uses TRBV9 and TRBJ1-1; D might be TRBD1 (6 bases). Trimming took off 6 bases at V and 7 bases at J, with 22 bases between the two ends. The CDR3 runs to 15 residues. Per the germline V gene, CDR1 is SGDLS and CDR2 is YYNGEE. DNA of the CDR3: TGTGCCAGCAATCCCCTGGGGGCAGTAACAAATGAAGCTTTCTTT. It codes for CASNPLGAVTNEAFF.

This clone was seen only a few times. V gene TRBV5-6 combines with J gene TRBJ2-2; perhaps TRBD1 as D (6 bases). The germline V gene has CDR1 SGHDT and CDR2 YYEEEE. The CDR3 length is 17 residues. V dropped 3 bases and J dropped 7 bases, with 22 bases sitting between them. The CDR3: CASSSRAGARLSGELFF. The DNA of the CDR3 is TGTGCCAGCAGCTCCAGGGCAGGGGCGCGCCTCAGCGGGGAGCTGTTTTTT.

This chain uses TRBV19 with TRBJ2-5, with TRBD2 matching over 9 bases. J was trimmed by 4 bases and V by 3 bases; bases with no gene match: 15. CDR3 length: 18 amino acids. Germline lookup yields CDR1 LNHDA and CDR2 SQIVND (reference sequence). Here the CDR3 reads CASSISASGDFGGETQYF. CDR3 in DNA: TGTGCCAGTAGTATTAGTGCTAGCGGGGACTTCGGTGGAGAGACCCAGTACTTC. Full variable domain (missing parts from reference TRBV19 and TRBJ2-5): DGGITQSPKYLFRKEGQNVTLSCEQNLNHDAMYWYRQDPGQGLRLIYYSQIVNDFQKGDIAEGYSVSREKKESFPLTVTSAQKNPTAFYLCASSISASGDFGGETQYFGPGTRLLVL.

This chain joins TRBV19 and TRBJ2-3; 11 bases map to TRBD1. CDR1 is LNHDA and CDR2 is SQIVND in the germline V gene (reference sequence). After removal of 4 bases from V and 2 bases from J, the junction contained 5 bases not matched to a gene. This CDR3 is built from 16 residues. CDR3 loop: CASSTGTGGPTDTQYF. The DNA for the CDR3 is TGTGCCAGTAGTACTGGGACAGGGGGGCCCACAGATACGCAGTATTTT.

The genes are TRBV3-1 (or the pseudogene TRBV3-2) and TRBJ2-3, with 9 bases fitting TRBD2. J lost 9 bases, V lost 4 bases, and 8 bases had no gene match. The CDR3 runs 14 residues. Per germline, CDR1 LGHDT and CDR2 YNNKEL (reference sequence). This CDR3 is CASSPQGGGVTQYF. The CDR3 nucleotides read TGTGCCAGCAGCCCCCAAGGCGGGGGGGTCACGCAGTATTTT.

The chain uses TRBV19 and TRBJ2-7; TRBD1 aligns across 11 bases. This CDR3 has 17 residues. Trimming cost V 6 bases and J 5 bases; bases outside gene matches: 15. Germline V gene sequence: CDR1 LNHDA, CDR2 SQIVND (reference sequence). Here the CDR3 reads CASSDMLGQGAGNEQYF. DNA for the CDR3: TGTGCCAGTAGCGACATGCTCGGACAGGGGGCAGGAAACGAGCAGTACTTC. Drawing the rest from reference TRBV19 and TRBJ2-7, the complete variable domain is DGGITQSPKYLFRKEGQNVTLSCEQNLNHDAMYWYRQDPGQGLRLIYYSQIVNDFQKGDIAEGYSVSREKKESFPLTVTSAQKNPTAFYLCASSDMLGQGAGNEQYFGPGTRLTVT.

The gene calls are TRBV15 and TRBJ2-7; possibly TRBD2 for D (7 bases). Trimming left V 0 bases short and J 7 bases short, with 19 bases between. The CDR3 has 16 amino acids. The germline CDR1 and CDR2 sequences are LNHNV and YYDKDF (reference sequence). CDR3: CATSRDFSRGAGEQYF. DNA for the CDR3: TGTGCCACCAGCAGAGATTTCTCCCGGGGGGCGGGGGAGCAGTACTTC. Looking up the rest from reference TRBV15 and TRBJ2-7 gives the full variable domain: DAMVIQNPRYQVTQFGKPVTLSCSQTLNHNVMYWYQQKSSQAPKLLFHYYDKDFNNEADTPDNFQSRRPNTSFCFLDIRSPGLGDTAMYLCATSRDFSRGAGEQYFGPGTRLTVT.

The CDR3 protein is CATSDSPSSDTQYF. CDR3 nucleotide sequence: TGTGCCACCAGTGATTCCCCCTCCTCAGATACGCAGTATTTT. V is TRBV24-1 and J is TRBJ2-3; unclear D gene. The length of the CDR3 is 14 residues. V was cut by 2 bases and J by 4 bases, with 9 bases left in between. The germline gives CDR1 KGHDR, CDR2 SFDVKD.

The rearrangement uses TRBV5-1 and TRBJ2-5, with D possibly being TRBD1 (5 bases). Germline V gene data show CDR1 as SGHRS and CDR2 as YFSETQ. V gave up 4 bases and J gave up 2 bases, with 12 bases separating them. CDR3 length: 14 amino acids. In DNA, the CDR3 is TGCGCCAGCAGCCTCTCCCAGGGACAAGAGACCCAGTACTTC. Protein product: CASSLSQGQETQYF.

This clone appeared a single time. The chain uses TRBV28 and TRBJ1-5; D is possibly TRBD1 (5 bases). Germline V gene data show CDR1 as MDHEN and CDR2 as SYDVKM. V was cut by 4 bases and J by 6 bases, with 16 bases left in between. The CDR3 extends over 15 amino acids. The CDR3 reads CASSSQTGEGQPQHF. The CDR3 DNA reads TGTGCCAGCAGTTCACAGACGGGGGAGGGTCAGCCCCAGCATTTT.

The chain joins TRBV28 to TRBJ1-2; 8 bases are a match to TRBD1. Germline V lookup: CDR1 MDHEN, CDR2 SYDVKM. The length of the CDR3 is 14 residues. V shed 7 bases and J 4 bases; nucleotides not matched to a gene: 8. The CDR3 loop is CASNKQGEGYGYTF. DNA of the CDR3: TGTGCCAGCAACAAACAGGGGGAGGGCTATGGCTACACCTTC.

The DNA for the CDR3 is TGTGCCAGCAGCCTTGGGGCAGGGGATGCCGGGGAGCTGTTTTTT. This sequence encodes CASSLGAGDAGELFF. The chain recombines TRBV7-9 with TRBJ2-2; a weak D match, TRBD1 (6 bases). The CDR3 contains 15 residues. Germline CDR1 and CDR2: SEHNR and FQNEAQ (reference sequence). Trimming cost V 5 bases and J 6 bases, with 16 bases left between them. Full variable domain (outside the CDR3, taken from reference TRBV7-9 and TRBJ2-2): DTGVSQNPRHKITKRGQNVTFRCDPISEHNRLYWYRQTLGQGPEFLTYFQNEAQLEKSRLLSDRFSAERPKGSFSTLEIQRTEQGDSAMYLCASSLGAGDAGELFFGEGSRLTVL.

The chain joins TRBV7-7 to TRBJ2-1; 13 nucleotides align to TRBD2. The CDR3 has 16 residues. Per the germline V gene, CDR1 is SSHAT and CDR2 is FNYEAQ (reference sequence). V shed 4 bases, J shed 4 bases, and the junction held 4 bases outside the gene matches. CDR3 DNA sequence: TGTGCCAGCAGCTCACTAGCGGGGGGGCCTTACAATGAGCAGTTCTTC. It encodes CASSSLAGGPYNEQFF.

The rearrangement uses TRBV27 and TRBJ1-5; tentatively, D is TRBD1 (6 bases). This CDR3 has 14 amino acids. Trimming stripped 6 bases from V and 0 bases from J, with 9 bases between. The germline CDR1 and CDR2 sequences are MNHEY and SMNVEV (reference sequence). Here the CDR3 DNA reads TGTGCCAGCAGCTACAGGGATAGCAATCAGCCCCAGCATTTT. Its protein product is CASSYRDSNQPQHF.

The chain couples TRBV5-8 to TRBJ2-3; 9 bases fit TRBD2. The CDR3 loop spans 15 amino acids. Germline V lookup: CDR1 SGHTS, CDR2 YDEGEE. V dropped 0 bases and J dropped 4; count of bases not matched to a gene: 3. The CDR3 loop is CASSLGAGGADTQYF. In DNA, the CDR3 is TGTGCCAGCAGCTTGGGGGCGGGAGGGGCAGATACGCAGTATTTT.